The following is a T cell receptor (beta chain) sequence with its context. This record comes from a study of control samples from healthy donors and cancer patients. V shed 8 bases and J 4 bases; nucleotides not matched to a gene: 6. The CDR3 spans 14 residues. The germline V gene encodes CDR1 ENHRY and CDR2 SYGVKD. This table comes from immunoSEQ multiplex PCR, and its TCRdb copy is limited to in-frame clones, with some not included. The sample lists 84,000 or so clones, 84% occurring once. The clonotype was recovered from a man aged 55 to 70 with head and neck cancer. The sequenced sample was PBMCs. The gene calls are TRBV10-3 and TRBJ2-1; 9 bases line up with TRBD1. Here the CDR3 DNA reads TGTGCCATCTCTGGGACAGGGACTTACAATGAGCAGTTCTTC. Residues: CAISGTGTYNEQFF.